In its sample, the clone carrying this TCR beta chain was seen once. Its antigen is still unknown. This nonspecific control used anti-CD3/anti-CD28 bead stimulation of CD4+ T cells. CD4+ T cells upregulating both CD40 ligand and CD69 were sorted as responding cells. For around 19 hours, CD8-depleted PBMCs received anti-CD28/CD49d costimulation, a CD40-blocking antibody and enfuvirtide. This entry comes from a study of persistence of HIV-infected CD4 T cells. Study in general: Multiple blood draws of up to roughly 200 mL, except two donors with single leukapheresis. Overall study results and limits: TCRbeta richness was lower in CMV- and Gag-responding cells than in anti-CD3/anti-CD28-responding cells.

The CDR3 runs 15 residues. From germline, CDR1 is MDHEN and CDR2 SYDVKM. V shed 6 bases and J 2 bases; nucleotides not matched to a gene: 7. The libraries were made with immunoSEQ version 4 in survey mode. Repertoires were generated with immunoSEQ multiplex PCR, while TCRdb's copy carries only in-frame clones and drops some. The sample has roughly 43,000 clones; about 90% are singletons. V usage is TRBV28 and J usage is TRBJ2-7; TRBD1 aligns across 10 bases. The receptor comes from an adult man with HIV who was CMV-seropositive. The sample was CD4+ T cells sorted from PBMCs after roughly 18-hour stimulation, taken from a patient who received antiretroviral therapy. CDR3 amino acids: CASRGPGQGTYEQYF. For the CDR3, the DNA is TGTGCCAGCAGGGGCCCGGGACAGGGGACCTACGAGCAGTACTTC.